The 14 T cell receptor beta chains in this list originate from one sample, sequenced in a study of blood T cell repertoires in COVID-19. Profiling relied on immunoSEQ multiplex PCR, and the TCRdb table lists in-frame clones only, not all of them. The sample carries 200,000 to 300,000 clones, about 85% recorded once. The sequenced sample was peripheral blood. The receptors here all came from a man between 25 and 39 years old who had recovered from COVID-19.

The chain combines TRBV4-1 with TRBJ2-5, with a tentative D call TRBD2 (5 bases). V gave up 0 bases and J gave up 4 bases, with 18 bases separating them. The germline CDR1 and CDR2 sequences are MGHRA and YSYEKL. CDR3 length equals 17 residues. The DNA for the CDR3 is TGCGCCAGCAGCCAAGAAGTAGCGCGGGCTGGAAGAGAGACCCAGTACTTC. Translation: CASSQEVARAGRETQYF.

The chain recombines TRBV27 with TRBJ1-3, with TRBD1 identical over 7 bases. CDR1 is MNHEY and CDR2 is SMNVEV in the germline V gene (reference sequence). The CDR3 covers 17 residues. J lost 2 bases, V lost 3 bases, and 10 bases had no gene match. The CDR3 loop reads CASSFLQTGAPGNTIYF. DNA of the CDR3: TGTGCCAGCAGTTTCCTTCAAACAGGGGCTCCTGGAAACACCATATATTTT.

The V and J genes are TRBV19 and TRBJ2-1; tentative D call: TRBD2 (6 bases). CDR3 size: 14 residues. The germline CDR1 and CDR2 sequences are LNHDA and SQIVND (reference sequence). V lost 2 bases and J 5 bases, leaving 10 bases between the germline ends. The CDR3 here is CASSIYGGNNEQFF. Here the CDR3 DNA reads TGTGCCAGTAGTATATACGGGGGAAACAATGAGCAGTTCTTC.

In regard to this clone: Additional DNA sequences in this sample encode the identical CDR3. The J gene is TRBJ1-2, the V gene TRBV12-3 or TRBV12-4; D remains unclear. This CDR3 comprises 12 residues. Trimming took off 2 bases at V and 3 bases at J, with 4 bases between the two ends. The CDR3 coding sequence is TGTGCCAGCAGTTTAACAGACTATGGCTACACCTTC. It codes for CASSLTDYGYTF.

This clone was seen a few times. The rearrangement joins TRBV6-5 to TRBJ2-3, with D possibly matching TRBD2 (6 bases). The V end was cut by 5 bases, the J end by 6 bases, with 12 bases between. This CDR3 region has 13 residues. The germline V gene has CDR1 MNHEY and CDR2 SVGAGI. Here the CDR3 DNA reads TGTGCCAGCAGTAGGACTAACGGGGATACGCAGTATTTT. Protein product: CASSRTNGDTQYF.

This chain links TRBV10-3 with TRBJ1-3, with 9 bases fitting TRBD1. The CDR3 is made up of 16 amino acids. Germline V gene lookup returns CDR1 ENHRY and CDR2 SYGVKD. J was trimmed by 5 bases and V by 1 base; bases with no gene match: 6. CDR3 sequence (DNA): TGTGCCATCAGTGAGTACACAGGGGGCGAGAGAAACACCATATATTTT. Protein product: CAISEYTGGERNTIYF.

The gene calls are TRBV15 and TRBJ2-1; D unclear. Trimming took off 2 bases at V and 2 bases at J, with 4 bases between the two ends. CDR3 length: 13 residues. Germline CDR1 and CDR2: LNHNV and YYDKDF (reference sequence). The CDR3 DNA follows: TGTGCCACCAGCAGACAGGCCTACAATGAGCAGTTCTTC. Its translation: CATSRQAYNEQFF.

V gene TRBV24-1 combines with J gene TRBJ1-1, with 8 positions matching TRBD1. J was trimmed by 4 bases and V by 7 bases; bases with no gene match: 4. This CDR3 comprises 13 residues. Germline CDR1 reads KGHDR; CDR2 reads SFDVKD. The CDR3 sequence is CATSDRGATEAFF. DNA of the CDR3: TGTGCCACCAGCGACAGGGGAGCCACTGAAGCTTTCTTT.

The chain employs TRBV3-1 (or the pseudogene TRBV3-2) and TRBJ1-5; unclear D gene. V was clipped by 8 bases and J by 8 bases, with 10 bases between them. Germline V gene sequence: CDR1 LGHDT, CDR2 YNNKEL (reference sequence). This CDR3 region has 11 residues. CDR3 DNA sequence: TGTGCCAGCTCCAGGAAGGAGCCCCAGCATTTT. This sequence encodes CASSRKEPQHF.

The rearrangement uses TRBV19 and TRBJ1-5; the D gene is possibly TRBD1 (6 bases). Germline V gene data show CDR1 as LNHDA and CDR2 as SQIVND (reference sequence). V lost 7 bases to trimming and J lost 10 bases, with 20 bases between them. CDR3 length: 14 amino acids. Written as DNA, the CDR3 is TGTGCCAGTAAGCGGGGGCCTGGACACAACCCCCAGCATTTT. Residues: CASKRGPGHNPQHF.

The CDR3 spells CASGMAGANTGELFF. As DNA, the CDR3 is TGTGCCAGCGGGATGGCGGGGGCCAACACCGGGGAGCTGTTTTTT. The V gene is TRBV28, the J gene TRBJ2-2, with TRBD2 as a possible D gene (7 bases). V lost 8 bases and J lost 2, with 15 bases in between. There are 15 residues in the CDR3. The germline CDR1 and CDR2 sequences are MDHEN and SYDVKM.

This clone was observed once. The rearrangement uses TRBV5-1 and TRBJ1-2, with D hard to call. V shed 0 bases and J shed 7 bases, with 13 bases lying between them. Germline lookup yields CDR1 SGHRS and CDR2 YFSETQ. The CDR3 covers 14 residues. The CDR3 loop is CASSLVVREAGYTF. CDR3 coding DNA: TGCGCCAGCAGCTTGGTCGTCCGGGAAGCTGGCTACACCTTC.

The chain employs TRBV13 and TRBJ2-4, with 11 bases aligning to TRBD2. The germline CDR1 and CDR2 sequences are PRHDT and FYEKMQ (reference sequence). V dropped 5 bases and J dropped 1; count of bases not matched to a gene: 7. This CDR3 has 17 residues. The CDR3 bases are TGTGCCAGCAGCCCCCGGGCTAGCGGGGGGGCCAAAAACATTCAGTACTTC. Protein product: CASSPRASGGAKNIQYF.

The chain combines TRBV6-5 with TRBJ1-5; 8 nucleotides match TRBD1. Trimming at V came to 5 bases and at J to 6 bases, leaving 9 bases not matched to a gene. The CDR3 consists of 15 residues. Per germline, CDR1 MNHEY and CDR2 SVGAGI. In DNA, the CDR3 is TGTGCCAGCAGTCAATCACAGGGGGATTCTCAGCCCCAGCATTTT. Its translation: CASSQSQGDSQPQHF.